These 13 T cell receptor beta chains share one sample of origin, sequenced in a study of cytomegalovirus exposure and HLA in healthy donors. TCRdb keeps only in-frame clones here, not all; method: immunoSEQ multiplex PCR. Among more than 140,000 clones listed, approximately 91% were seen once. The sample consisted of PBMCs. The source of these receptors is a woman between 18 and 29 years old in good health and CMV-seropositive.

CDR3 nucleotide sequence: TGTGCCAGCAGCCCTACTTCTGACACCTATGGCTACACCTTC. Its protein is CASSPTSDTYGYTF. The chain combines TRBV7-9 with TRBJ1-2; no clear D. The CDR3 contains 14 residues. CDR1 SEHNR and CDR2 FQNEAQ come from the germline V gene (reference sequence). Trimming stripped 5 bases from V and 4 bases from J, with 14 bases between.

The CDR3 reads CASSEDRMNYEQYF. CDR3 DNA: TGTGCCAGCAGTGAGGACAGGATGAACTACGAGCAGTACTTC. The genes are TRBV6-4 and TRBJ2-7, with 7 bases that match TRBD1. The CDR3 is 14 amino acids. Germline V gene data show CDR1 as MRHNA and CDR2 as SNTAGT. Losses at the gene ends were 3 bases for V and 3 bases for J; bases not matched to a gene: 5.

This chain uses TRBV27 with TRBJ2-7; 9 bases agree with TRBD2. V lost 1 base, J lost 5 bases, and 9 bases stayed unmatched. CDR1 is MNHEY and CDR2 is SMNVEV in the germline V gene (reference sequence). The CDR3 has 16 amino acids. DNA of the CDR3: TGTGCCAGCAGTTTATGGGCGGGAGGGCGGTCGGACGAGCAGTACTTC. Translated, it gives CASSLWAGGRSDEQYF.

This clone was seen more than once but under ten times. V is TRBV10-2 and J is TRBJ1-5; the D gene is possibly TRBD1 (5 bases). V was pared by 0 bases and J by 2 bases, with 5 bases between. The germline gives CDR1 WSHSY, CDR2 SAAADI. The CDR3 runs 14 residues. CDR3 nucleotide sequence: TGCGCCAGCAGTGAGTCAGGGGGCAATCAGCCCCAGCATTTT. Translation gives CASSESGGNQPQHF.

The rearrangement joins TRBV28 to TRBJ1-1; a weak D match, TRBD1 (5 bases). The CDR3 has 13 amino acids. The V and J ends lost 5 bases and 4 bases respectively, with 11 bases between them. CDR1 is MDHEN, CDR2 SYDVKM, per germline. The CDR3 loop reads CASSEGASTEAFF. The CDR3 DNA is TGTGCCAGCAGTGAAGGGGCGAGCACTGAAGCTTTCTTT.

As DNA, the CDR3 is TGTGCCAGCACCTTCCCCGGGGGGGCGAGCTCCTACGAGCAGTACTTC. It codes for CASTFPGGASSYEQYF. The chain uses TRBV28 and TRBJ2-7, with TRBD2 matching 8 bases. V lost 7 bases and J lost 0; bases outside the gene matches: 11. The CDR3 is made up of 16 amino acids. CDR1 MDHEN and CDR2 SYDVKM come from the germline V gene.

The chain recombines TRBV28 with TRBJ2-2; D unclear. Germline-derived CDR1 and CDR2 are MDHEN and SYDVKM. Trimming removed 8 bases from V and 6 bases from J, with 7 bases in between. The CDR3 loop spans 11 amino acids. The DNA of the CDR3 is TGTGCCAGCCGAGATTCCGGGGAGCTGTTTTTT. It yields the protein CASRDSGELFF.

V gene TRBV7-2 combines with J gene TRBJ2-5; TRBD1 matches 7 bases. This CDR3 spans 14 amino acids. CDR1 and CDR2 (germline): SGHTA, FQGNSA. Trimming removed 5 bases from V and 5 bases from J; junction bases left unmatched: 8. In DNA form, the CDR3 reads TGTGCCAGCAGCCCTCAGACAGGGTGGGAGACCCAGTACTTC. Protein sequence: CASSPQTGWETQYF.

The chain couples TRBV27 to TRBJ2-3; unclear D gene. The CDR3 is 13 amino acids. With 5 bases removed from V and 2 bases from J, the gap between germline ends came to 8 bases. The V gene's germline CDR1 is MNHEY and CDR2 SMNVEV (reference sequence). Here the CDR3 reads CASSPQNTDTQYF. The CDR3 region has the DNA TGTGCCAGCAGTCCACAGAACACAGATACGCAGTATTTT.

The V and J genes are TRBV5-1 and TRBJ1-5, with no clear D. CDR1 and CDR2 (germline): SGHRS, YFSETQ. V was clipped by 0 bases and J by 5 bases, with 6 bases between them. This CDR3 has 13 residues. CDR3 loop: CASSLGADQPQHF. DNA of the CDR3: TGCGCCAGCAGCTTGGGGGCAGATCAGCCCCAGCATTTT.

V usage is TRBV5-6 and J usage is TRBJ1-4; the D gene is possibly TRBD1 (6 bases). Trimming pared 3 bases from V and 2 bases from J, leaving 14 bases between. Germline V gives CDR1 SGHDT, CDR2 YYEEEE. CDR3 length: 16 residues. The CDR3 coding sequence is TGTGCCAGCAGCTCAATAAGGACAGCCACTAATGAAAAACTGTTTTTT. Its protein is CASSSIRTATNEKLFF.

The J gene is TRBJ1-1, the V gene TRBV5-1, with D maybe TRBD1 (6 bases). This CDR3 is built from 16 residues. The germline V gene encodes CDR1 SGHRS and CDR2 YFSETQ. The V and J ends lost 1 base and 4 bases respectively, with 17 bases between them. CDR3 DNA sequence: TGCGCCAGCAGCTTGTCCAGGGGAGTAGGGGGCACTGAAGCTTTCTTT. Encoded protein: CASSLSRGVGGTEAFF.

The V call is TRBV6-5, the J call TRBJ2-3, with D possibly TRBD2 on 5 matching bases. This CDR3 contains 13 residues. From germline, CDR1 is MNHEY and CDR2 SVGAGI. Trimming took 3 bases from V and 7 from J, leaving 11 bases between them. CDR3 in amino acids: CASSYEAGYTQYF. In DNA, the CDR3 is TGTGCCAGCAGTTATGAGGCGGGTTATACGCAGTATTTT.